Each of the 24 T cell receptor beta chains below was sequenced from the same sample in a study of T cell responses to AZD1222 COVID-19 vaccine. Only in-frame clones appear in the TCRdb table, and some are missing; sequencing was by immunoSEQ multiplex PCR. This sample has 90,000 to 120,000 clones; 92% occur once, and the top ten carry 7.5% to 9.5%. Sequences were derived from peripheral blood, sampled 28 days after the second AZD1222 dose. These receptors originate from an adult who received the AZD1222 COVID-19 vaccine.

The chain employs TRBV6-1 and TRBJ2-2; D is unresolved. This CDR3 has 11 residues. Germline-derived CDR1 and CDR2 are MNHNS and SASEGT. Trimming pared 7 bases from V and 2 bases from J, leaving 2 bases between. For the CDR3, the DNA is TGTGCCAGCACCAACACCGGGGAGCTGTTTTTT. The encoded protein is CASTNTGELFF.

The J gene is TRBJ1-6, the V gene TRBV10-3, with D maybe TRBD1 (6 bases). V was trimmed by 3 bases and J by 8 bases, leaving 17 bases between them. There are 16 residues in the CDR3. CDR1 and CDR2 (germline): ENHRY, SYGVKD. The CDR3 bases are TGTGCCATCAGTGAAGGAGGGACACGGGTTGATTCACCCCTCCACTTT. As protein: CAISEGGTRVDSPLHF.

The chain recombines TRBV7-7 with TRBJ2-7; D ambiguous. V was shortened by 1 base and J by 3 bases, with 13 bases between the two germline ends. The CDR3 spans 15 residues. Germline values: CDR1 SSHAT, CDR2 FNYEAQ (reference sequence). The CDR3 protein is CASSLGASPLYEQYF. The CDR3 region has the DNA TGTGCCAGCAGCTTAGGGGCTTCCCCCCTCTACGAGCAGTACTTC.

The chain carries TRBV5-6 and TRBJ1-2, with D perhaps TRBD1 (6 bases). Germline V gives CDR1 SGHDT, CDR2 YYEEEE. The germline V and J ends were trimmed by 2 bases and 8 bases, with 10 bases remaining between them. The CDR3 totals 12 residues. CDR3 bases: TGTGCCAGCAGCTTTCCTGACAGGGGCTACACCTTC. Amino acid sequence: CASSFPDRGYTF.

The CDR3 is CASRDRGGSPLHF. In DNA form, the CDR3 reads TGTGCCAGCAGGGACAGGGGTGGTTCACCCCTCCACTTT. This chain joins TRBV27 and TRBJ1-6; TRBD1 agrees at 9 bases. V lost 6 bases and J lost 9; bases outside the gene matches: 3. CDR3 length equals 13 residues. Germline V CDR1 and CDR2: MNHEY, SMNVEV (reference sequence).

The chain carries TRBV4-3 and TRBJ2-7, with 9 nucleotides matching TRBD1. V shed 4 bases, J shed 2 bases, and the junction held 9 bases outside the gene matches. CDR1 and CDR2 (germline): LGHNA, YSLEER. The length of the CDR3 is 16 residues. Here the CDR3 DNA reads TGCGCCAGCAGCCTAACGCGAGACAGGGGGGCCTACGAGCAGTACTTC. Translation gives CASSLTRDRGAYEQYF.

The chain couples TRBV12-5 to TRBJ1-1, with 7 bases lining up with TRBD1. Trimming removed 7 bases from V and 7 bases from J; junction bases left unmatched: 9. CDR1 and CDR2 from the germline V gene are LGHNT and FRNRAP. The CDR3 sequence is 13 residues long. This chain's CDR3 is CASVPGTDIEAFF. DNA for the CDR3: TGTGCTAGTGTTCCCGGGACAGACATTGAAGCTTTCTTT.

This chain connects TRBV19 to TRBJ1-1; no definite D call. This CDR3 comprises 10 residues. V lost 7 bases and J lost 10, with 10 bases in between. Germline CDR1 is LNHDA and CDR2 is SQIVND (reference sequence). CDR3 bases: TGTGCCAGTACAGGATTCGGAGCTTTCTTT. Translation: CASTGFGAFF.

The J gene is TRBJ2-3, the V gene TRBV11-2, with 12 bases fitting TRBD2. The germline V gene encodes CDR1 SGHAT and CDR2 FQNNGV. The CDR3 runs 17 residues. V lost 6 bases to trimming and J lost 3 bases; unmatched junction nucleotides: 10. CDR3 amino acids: CASRPRLAGDLTDTQYF. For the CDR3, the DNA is TGTGCCAGCAGACCCCGACTAGCGGGAGATCTTACAGATACGCAGTATTTT.

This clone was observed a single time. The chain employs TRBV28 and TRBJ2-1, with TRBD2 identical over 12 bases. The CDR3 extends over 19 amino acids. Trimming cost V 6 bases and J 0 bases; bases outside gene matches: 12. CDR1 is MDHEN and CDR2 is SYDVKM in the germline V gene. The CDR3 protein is CASSSILAGGPSSYNEQFF. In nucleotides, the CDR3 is TGTGCCAGCAGCTCGATACTAGCGGGAGGCCCGAGCTCCTACAATGAGCAGTTCTTC. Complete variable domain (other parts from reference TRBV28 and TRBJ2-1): DVKVTQSSRYLVKRTGEKVFLECVQDMDHENMFWYRQDPGLGLRLIYFSYDVKMKEKGDIPEGYSVSREKKERFSLILESASTNQTSMYLCASSSILAGGPSSYNEQFFGPGTRLTVL.

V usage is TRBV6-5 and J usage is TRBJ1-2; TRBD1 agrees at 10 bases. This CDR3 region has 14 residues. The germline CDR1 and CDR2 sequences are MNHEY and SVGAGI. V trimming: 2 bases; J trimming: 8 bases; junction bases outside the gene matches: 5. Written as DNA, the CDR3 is TGTGCCAGCAGTTACGGGACAGGGGTCGGCGGCTACACCTTC. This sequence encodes CASSYGTGVGGYTF.

The CDR3: CASSLRFYPTSLGVGNSPLHF. Written as DNA, the CDR3 is TGTGCCAGCAGTTTAAGGTTTTACCCCACGAGCTTGGGGGTGGGTAATTCACCCCTCCACTTT. The V call is TRBV27, the J call TRBJ1-6, with D possibly being TRBD1 (5 bases). V gave up 2 bases and J gave up 6 bases, with 29 bases separating them. The CDR3 contains 21 residues. The germline CDR1 and CDR2 sequences are MNHEY and SMNVEV (reference sequence).

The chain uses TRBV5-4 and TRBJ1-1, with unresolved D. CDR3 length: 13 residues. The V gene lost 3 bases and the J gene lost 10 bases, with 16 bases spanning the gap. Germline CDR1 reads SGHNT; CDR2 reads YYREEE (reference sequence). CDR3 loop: CASSYSISGVAFF. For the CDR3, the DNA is TGTGCCAGCAGCTATAGTATAAGTGGCGTAGCTTTCTTT.

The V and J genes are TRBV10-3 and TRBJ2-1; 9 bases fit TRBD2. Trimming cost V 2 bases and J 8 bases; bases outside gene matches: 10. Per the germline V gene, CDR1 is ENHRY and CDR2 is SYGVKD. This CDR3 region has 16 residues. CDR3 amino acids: CAISEGSGSGSYEQFF. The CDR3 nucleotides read TGTGCCATCAGTGAGGGGAGTGGTAGCGGGAGTTATGAGCAGTTCTTC.

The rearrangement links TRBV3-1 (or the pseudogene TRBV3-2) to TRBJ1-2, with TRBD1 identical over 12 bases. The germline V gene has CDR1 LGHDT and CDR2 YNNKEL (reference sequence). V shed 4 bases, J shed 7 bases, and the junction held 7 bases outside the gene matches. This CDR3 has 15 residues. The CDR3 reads CASSPGTGGFSGYTF. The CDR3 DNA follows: TGTGCCAGCAGCCCCGGGACAGGGGGCTTTAGTGGCTACACCTTC.

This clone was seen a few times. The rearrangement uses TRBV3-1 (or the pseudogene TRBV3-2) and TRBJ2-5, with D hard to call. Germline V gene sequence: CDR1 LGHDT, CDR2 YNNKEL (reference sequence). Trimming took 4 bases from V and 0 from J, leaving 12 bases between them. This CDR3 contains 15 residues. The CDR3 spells CASSPLLTHQETQYF. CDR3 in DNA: TGTGCCAGCAGCCCGCTCCTTACCCACCAAGAGACCCAGTACTTC.

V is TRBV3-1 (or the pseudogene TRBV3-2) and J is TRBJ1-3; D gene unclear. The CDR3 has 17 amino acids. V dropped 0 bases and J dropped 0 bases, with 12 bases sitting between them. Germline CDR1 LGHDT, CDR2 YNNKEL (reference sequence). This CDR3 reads CASSQDFGGLSGNTIYF. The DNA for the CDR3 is TGTGCCAGCAGCCAAGATTTTGGAGGACTCTCTGGAAACACCATATATTTT.

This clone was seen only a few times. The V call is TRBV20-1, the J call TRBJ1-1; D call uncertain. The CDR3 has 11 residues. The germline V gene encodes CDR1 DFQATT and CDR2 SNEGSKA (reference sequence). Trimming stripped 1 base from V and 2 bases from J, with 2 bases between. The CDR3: CSARANTEAFF. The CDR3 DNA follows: TGCAGTGCTAGAGCCAACACTGAAGCTTTCTTT.

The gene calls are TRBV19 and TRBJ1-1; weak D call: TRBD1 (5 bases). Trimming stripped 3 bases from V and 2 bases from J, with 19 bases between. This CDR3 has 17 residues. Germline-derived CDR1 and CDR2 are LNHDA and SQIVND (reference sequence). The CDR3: CASSMGRWAPGNTEAFF. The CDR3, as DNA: TGTGCCAGTAGTATGGGGCGGTGGGCCCCGGGAAACACTGAAGCTTTCTTT.

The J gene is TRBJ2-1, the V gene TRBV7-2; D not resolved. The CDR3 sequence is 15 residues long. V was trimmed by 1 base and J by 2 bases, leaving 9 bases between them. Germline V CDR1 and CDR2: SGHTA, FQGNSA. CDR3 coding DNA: TGTGCCAGCAGCTTAGAGGTCAAAACCTACAATGAGCAGTTCTTC. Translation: CASSLEVKTYNEQFF.

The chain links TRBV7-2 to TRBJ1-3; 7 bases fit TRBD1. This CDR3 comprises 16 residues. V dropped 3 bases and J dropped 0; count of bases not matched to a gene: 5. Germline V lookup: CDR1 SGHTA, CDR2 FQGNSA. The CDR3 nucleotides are TGTGCCAGCAGCTTGCAGGGGGGCCTCTCTGGAAACACCATATATTTT. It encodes CASSLQGGLSGNTIYF.

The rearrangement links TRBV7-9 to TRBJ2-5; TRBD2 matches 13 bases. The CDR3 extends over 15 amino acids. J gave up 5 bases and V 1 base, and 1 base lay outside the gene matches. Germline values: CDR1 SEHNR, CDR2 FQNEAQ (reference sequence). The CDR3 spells CASSLVLAGGETQYF. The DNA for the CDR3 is TGTGCCAGCAGCTTAGTACTAGCGGGAGGGGAGACCCAGTACTTC.

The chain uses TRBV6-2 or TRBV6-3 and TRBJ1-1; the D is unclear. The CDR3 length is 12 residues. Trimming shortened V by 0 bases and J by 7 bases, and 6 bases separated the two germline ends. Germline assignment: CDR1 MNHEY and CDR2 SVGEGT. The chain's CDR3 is CASSYSTVEAFF. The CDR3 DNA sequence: TGTGCCAGCAGTTACTCAACGGTTGAAGCTTTCTTT.

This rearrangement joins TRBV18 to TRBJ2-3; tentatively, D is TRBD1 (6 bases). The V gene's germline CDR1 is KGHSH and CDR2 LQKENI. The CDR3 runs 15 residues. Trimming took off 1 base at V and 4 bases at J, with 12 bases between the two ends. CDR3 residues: CASSPQTGLADTQYF. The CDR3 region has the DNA TGTGCCAGCTCACCACAAACAGGGTTGGCAGATACGCAGTATTTT.